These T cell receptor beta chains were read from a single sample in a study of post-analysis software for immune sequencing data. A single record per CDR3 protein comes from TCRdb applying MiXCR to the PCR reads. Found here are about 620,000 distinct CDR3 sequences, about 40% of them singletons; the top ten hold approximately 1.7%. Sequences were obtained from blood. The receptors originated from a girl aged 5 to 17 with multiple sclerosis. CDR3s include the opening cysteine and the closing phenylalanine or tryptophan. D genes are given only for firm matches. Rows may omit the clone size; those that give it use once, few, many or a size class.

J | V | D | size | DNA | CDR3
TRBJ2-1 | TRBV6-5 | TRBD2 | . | TGTGCCAGCAGTTACTGGAGTAGCGGGGGCCCTTACAATGAGCAGTTCTTC | CASSYWSSGGPYNEQFF
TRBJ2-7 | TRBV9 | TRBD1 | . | TGTGCCAGCAGCCCGCGGACAGGGGTACGGGGCGAGCAGTACTTC | CASSPRTGVRGEQYF
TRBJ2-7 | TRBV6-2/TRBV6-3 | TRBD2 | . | TGTGCCAGCAGTTCCGGACTAGCTTCCGACGAGCAGTACTTC | CASSSGLASDEQYF
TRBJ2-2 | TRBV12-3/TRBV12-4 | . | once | TGTGCCACCCCTAGGGGCAGAGGCGGGGAGGAGTTTTTT | CATPRGRGGEEFF
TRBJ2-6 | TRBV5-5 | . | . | TGTGCCAGCCTGCCCCCAGACTCTGGGGCCAACGTCCTGACTTTC | CASLPPDSGANVLTF
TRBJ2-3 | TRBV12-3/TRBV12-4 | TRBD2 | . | TGTGCCAGCAGTGTGACTAGCGGGGGGCGTGAAAGGAGCACAGATACGCAGTATTTT | CASSVTSGGRERSTDTQYF
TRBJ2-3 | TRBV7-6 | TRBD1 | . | TGTGCCAGCAGCCGCTACGCCAGGGACAGGTTACACACAGATACGCAGTATTTT | CASSRYARDRLHTDTQYF
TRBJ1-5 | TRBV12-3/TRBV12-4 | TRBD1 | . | TGTGCCAGCAGTCCCTCGACAGGGGGCGGCAATCAGCCCCAGCATTTT | CASSPSTGGGNQPQHF
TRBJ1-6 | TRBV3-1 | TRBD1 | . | TGTGCCAGCAGCCAAGAGAGGGACAGGAATTCACCCCTCCACTTT | CASSQERDRNSPLHF
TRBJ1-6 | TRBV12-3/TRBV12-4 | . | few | TGTGCCAGCAGTCCCCGACAGGAAAATTCACCCCTCCACTTT | CASSPRQENSPLHF